Listed below are T cell receptor beta chains from one sample, sequenced in a study of OX40 agonist ivuxolimab in advanced cancers. Sequencing was performed with immunoSEQ multiplex PCR; in TCRdb, only in-frame clones are kept and a portion is missing. The sample includes around 120,000 clones, roughly nine tenths seen only once; the top ten take about 0.55%. Specimen: CD4+ or CD8+ T cells sorted from blood, collected in a trial of the OX40 agonist ivuxolimab. These receptors all stem from an adult with an advanced solid tumor such as melanoma, head and neck, liver or kidney cancer. Both conserved end residues are part of each CDR3. D genes are given only for firm matches. Size is omitted from some rows. Given values are once, few, many or a class for expanded clones.

cdr3_aa	cdr3_nt	d_call	clone_size	j_call	v_call
CASSHRGNTGELFF	TGCGCCAGCAGCCACCGGGGGAACACCGGGGAGCTGTTTTTT	NA	NA	TRBJ2-2	TRBV4-3
CASSYREGDQPQHF	TGTGCCAGCAGTTACAGGGAAGGCGATCAGCCCCAGCATTTT	NA	once	TRBJ1-5	TRBV6-6
CASSMGRQGDGYTF	TGTGCCAGTAGTATGGGTCGACAGGGGGATGGCTACACCTTC	TRBD1	once	TRBJ1-2	TRBV19
CASSFWQGDEKLFF	TGTGCCAGCAGTTTCTGGCAGGGAGATGAAAAACTGTTTTTT	NA	NA	TRBJ1-4	TRBV28
CASSSKRDFNEKLFF	TGTGCCAGCAGTTCAAAAAGGGACTTTAATGAAAAACTGTTTTTT	NA	NA	TRBJ1-4	TRBV27
CASAQGGTEAFF	TGTGCCAGCGCTCAGGGGGGCACTGAAGCTTTCTTT	TRBD1	NA	TRBJ1-1	TRBV27
CASSLATGSVSSYEQYF	TGTGCCAGCAGCTTAGCAACAGGGTCGGTCAGCTCCTACGAGCAGTACTTC	NA	once	TRBJ2-7	TRBV7-2
CRIQGGDEAFF	TGCAGGATCCAGGGGGGAGATGAAGCTTTCTTT	TRBD1	NA	TRBJ1-1	TRBV20-1
CAVSGGTHPGETQYF	TGTGCCGTTAGCGGGGGCACTCACCCGGGGGAGACCCAGTACTTC	TRBD2	few	TRBJ2-5	TRBV19
CAWSKLAPGLGNQPQHF	TGTGCCTGGAGTAAACTAGCACCAGGGTTGGGGAATCAGCCCCAGCATTTT	NA	NA	TRBJ1-5	TRBV30
CASSVSVRDRDGDGYTF	TGTGCCAGCAGCGTTAGCGTCCGGGACAGGGATGGAGATGGCTACACCTTC	TRBD1	NA	TRBJ1-2	TRBV9
CASPDENRGPITEAFF	TGTGCCAGCCCCGATGAGAACAGGGGGCCGATCACTGAAGCTTTCTTT	TRBD1	NA	TRBJ1-1	TRBV6-6
CASSANPGGISPLHF	TGTGCCAGCAGTGCAAACCCAGGGGGTATATCACCCCTCCACTTT	TRBD1	NA	TRBJ1-6	TRBV6-4
CAWNPGSTPGYTF	TGTGCCTGGAACCCGGGAAGTACTCCTGGCTACACCTTC	NA	NA	TRBJ1-2	TRBV30
CASSSLSGPLKNIQYF	TGTGCCAGCAGTTCCCTTAGTGGCCCTCTCAAAAACATTCAGTACTTC	NA	NA	TRBJ2-4	TRBV27
CASRAFRDTIYF	TGTGCCAGCAGAGCGTTTCGGGACACCATATATTTT	NA	NA	TRBJ1-3	TRBV7-2
CASSSQGNYGYTF	TGTGCCAGCAGCTCGCAGGGTAACTATGGCTATACCTTC	NA	NA	TRBJ1-2	TRBV7-9
CASMRGEGEQYF	TGTGCCAGCATGCGGGGGGAAGGCGAGCAGTACTTC	TRBD2	once	TRBJ2-7	TRBV6-5
CASSKGWRETQYF	TGTGCCAGTAGTAAAGGATGGAGGGAGACCCAGTACTTC	NA	NA	TRBJ2-5	TRBV19
CASSLGLFNNSPLHF	TGTGCCAGCAGCTTAGGACTCTTTAATAATTCACCCCTCCACTTT	NA	once	TRBJ1-6	TRBV7-2
CASSPQGAAFF	TGTGCCAGCAGCCCCCAGGGGGCAGCTTTCTTT	TRBD1	NA	TRBJ1-1	TRBV7-2
CASSFGDTGELFF	TGTGCCAGCAGCTTTGGGGACACCGGGGAGCTGTTTTTT	NA	NA	TRBJ2-2	TRBV11-2
CASSKEGSDGYTF	TGTGCCAGCAGCAAAGAGGGAAGCGATGGCTACACCTTC	NA	NA	TRBJ1-2	TRBV7-9
CASSTPDRRYF	TGTGCCAGCAGCACCCCGGACAGGCGGTACTTC	TRBD1	NA	TRBJ2-7	TRBV6-5
CSVGPLAGDEQYF	TGCAGCGTTGGGCCTTTAGCGGGGGACGAGCAGTACTTC	TRBD2	NA	TRBJ2-7	TRBV29-1
CASSLTTGSTYEQYF	TGTGCCAGCAGCCTAACGACAGGGTCTACTTACGAGCAGTACTTC	TRBD1	NA	TRBJ2-7	TRBV7-3
CASSGGGGLYNSPLHF	TGTGCCAGCAGTGGGGGGGGAGGGCTTTATAATTCACCCCTCCACTTT	NA	NA	TRBJ1-6	TRBV28